The 26 T cell receptor beta chains in this list originate from one sample, sequenced in a study of shared clonotypes between healthy human individuals. The protocol was immunoSEQ multiplex PCR, while the TCRdb copy is restricted to in-frame clones and leaves out a portion. The sample shows 950,000 to 1,200,000 clones, around three quarters of them seen only once. The sample taken for sequencing was memory CD4+ T cells from PBMCs. As for subset: CD45RA-negative fraction. The source of these receptors is a man in his late teens or twenties in good health. Some clones in this sample may be carry-over from other donors' samples.

The chain joins TRBV28 to TRBJ2-1; maybe TRBD2 (7 bases). V was clipped by 7 bases and J by 7 bases, with 23 bases between them. The CDR3 has 16 amino acids. CDR1 and CDR2 from the germline V gene are MDHEN and SYDVKM. The CDR3 here is CASKFRGAGYRNEQFF. The CDR3 coding sequence is TGTGCCAGCAAATTCAGGGGAGCGGGATATAGGAATGAGCAGTTCTTC.

This clone showed up just a few times. The chain employs TRBV28 and TRBJ2-7, with 9 bases aligning to TRBD1. With 10 bases clipped from V and 4 bases from J, the junction kept 14 bases outside the gene matches. The CDR3 length is 15 residues. Per germline, CDR1 MDHEN and CDR2 SYDVKM. The CDR3 sequence: CATTRPGTGIYEQYF. The DNA for the CDR3 is TGTGCCACCACCCGACCCGGGACAGGGATATACGAGCAGTACTTC.

The genes are TRBV28 and TRBJ2-3, with D possibly being TRBD1 (5 bases). The length of the CDR3 is 13 residues. The V end was cut by 7 bases, the J end by 2 bases, with 10 bases between. The V gene's germline CDR1 is MDHEN and CDR2 SYDVKM. The CDR3 loop is CASKGPYTDTQYF. DNA for the CDR3: TGTGCCAGCAAGGGGCCCTACACAGATACGCAGTATTTT.

As for this clone: It is likely a read error: a sequence one base away is far more abundant. This sequence joins TRBV9 and TRBJ2-2; D uncertain. Germline CDR1 is SGDLS and CDR2 is YYNGEE. V was trimmed by 4 bases and J by 0 bases, leaving 4 bases between them. The CDR3 consists of 13 residues. The CDR3 DNA sequence: TGTGCCAGCAGCCCACCGAACACCGGGGAGCTGTTTTTT. It specifies CASSPPNTGELFF.

The rearrangement joins TRBV28 to TRBJ2-7; D may be TRBD2 (6 bases). CDR1 is MDHEN, CDR2 SYDVKM, per germline. The V gene lost 4 bases and the J gene lost 3 bases, with 10 bases spanning the gap. This CDR3 spans 13 amino acids. The CDR3 sequence: CASSWDWSYEQYF. The CDR3 DNA follows: TGTGCCAGCAGTTGGGACTGGAGCTACGAGCAGTACTTC.

The chain links TRBV5-4 to TRBJ1-1; weak D call: TRBD1 (5 bases). This CDR3 is 13 amino acids long. Trimming stripped 6 bases from V and 4 bases from J, with 13 bases between. Per germline, CDR1 SGHNT and CDR2 YYREEE (reference sequence). The CDR3 is CASNLPRGTEAFF. The CDR3 nucleotides are TGTGCCAGCAACCTGCCTAGGGGCACTGAAGCTTTCTTT.

Notes on this clone: This sample also contains other DNA sequences that code for the same CDR3. This chain connects TRBV18 to TRBJ2-7; D might be TRBD1 or TRBD2, each matching 5 bases. The CDR3 spans 14 residues. V was shortened by 2 bases and J by 2 bases, with 10 bases between the two germline ends. CDR1 and CDR2 from the germline V gene are KGHSH and LQKENI. The CDR3 DNA sequence: TGTGCCAGCTCACCAAGGCAGGGACCCTACGAGCAGTACTTC. Residues: CASSPRQGPYEQYF.

This chain connects TRBV5-6 to TRBJ2-7; maybe TRBD1 (6 bases). This CDR3 region has 17 residues. Trimming removed 0 bases at V and 0 bases at J, with 16 bases between. The V gene's germline CDR1 is SGHDT and CDR2 YYEEEE. The DNA for the CDR3 is TGTGCCAGCAGCTTGGAATCTGGCAGGGGCTACTCCTACGAGCAGTACTTC. Translated, it gives CASSLESGRGYSYEQYF.

This rearrangement joins TRBV4-3 to TRBJ2-1; 14 bases fit TRBD2. The junction had 6 bases not matched to a gene; V was cut back by 2 bases and J by 6 bases. Germline CDR1 LGHNA, CDR2 YSLEER. The CDR3 is 17 amino acids. The CDR3 is CASSQSPGLAGVNEQFF. The CDR3 DNA reads TGCGCCAGCAGCCAAAGTCCGGGACTAGCGGGAGTCAATGAGCAGTTCTTC.

This clone was counted ten times or more. The chain couples TRBV9 to TRBJ1-1, with 8 bases that match TRBD1. The CDR3 runs 15 residues. Per germline, CDR1 SGDLS and CDR2 YYNGEE. J gave up 3 bases and V 0 bases, and 4 bases lay outside the gene matches. The CDR3 loop reads CASSVDPTGDTEAFF. Written as DNA, the CDR3 is TGTGCCAGCAGCGTAGACCCGACAGGGGACACTGAAGCTTTCTTT.

The genes are TRBV15 and TRBJ2-7, with TRBD2 matching 12 bases. The trim removed 2 bases at V and 2 bases at J, leaving 7 bases unmatched. Germline V gives CDR1 LNHNV, CDR2 YYDKDF (reference sequence). This CDR3 comprises 17 residues. DNA of the CDR3: TGTGCCACCAGCAGACGAAGACTAGCGGGAGCAGCCTACGAGCAGTACTTC. Its translation is CATSRRRLAGAAYEQYF. The variable domain in full, completed from reference TRBV15 and TRBJ2-7, reads DAMVIQNPRYQVTQFGKPVTLSCSQTLNHNVMYWYQQKSSQAPKLLFHYYDKDFNNEADTPDNFQSRRPNTSFCFLDIRSPGLGDTAMYLCATSRRRLAGAAYEQYFGPGTRLTVT.

The chain carries TRBV2 and TRBJ2-1; 10 bases are shared with TRBD2. The CDR3 length is 15 residues. V lost 4 bases and J lost 9; bases outside the gene matches: 9. Germline V lookup: CDR1 SNHLY, CDR2 FYNNEI. For the CDR3, the DNA is TGTGCCAGCAGTGCTAGCGGGAGTAGTGTGAGTGAGCAGTTCTTC. Translating gives CASSASGSSVSEQFF.

The chain is built from TRBV18 and TRBJ1-5; TRBD1 matches 7 bases. V trimming: 6 bases; J trimming: 3 bases; junction bases outside the gene matches: 2. The CDR3 covers 13 residues. The germline CDR1 and CDR2 sequences are KGHSH and LQKENI. The CDR3 region has the DNA TGTGCCAGCTCGGGGACAGTCAATCAGCCCCAGCATTTT. Amino acids: CASSGTVNQPQHF. Full variable domain (outside the CDR3, taken from reference TRBV18 and TRBJ1-5): NAGVMQNPRHLVRRRGQEARLRCSPMKGHSHVYWYRQLPEEGLKFMVYLQKENIIDESGMPKERFSAEFPKEGPSILRIQQVVRGDSAAYFCASSGTVNQPQHFGDGTRLSIL.

The J gene is TRBJ1-5, the V gene TRBV28; TRBD1 is a possible D gene (5 bases). Between the trimmed V and J ends, which lost 10 bases and 6 bases, there was a span of 16 bases. Germline CDR1 and CDR2: MDHEN and SYDVKM. The CDR3 contains 13 residues. CDR3 bases: TGTGCCACAGCCGGAGGGAGGGGTCAGCCCCAGCATTTT. Translated: CATAGGRGQPQHF.

This clone was seen many times. The chain is built from TRBV6-6 and TRBJ2-5; 9 nucleotides align to TRBD2. This CDR3 is 16 amino acids long. J was trimmed by 2 bases and V by 5 bases; bases with no gene match: 9. CDR1 MNHNY and CDR2 SVGAGI come from the germline V gene (reference sequence). The CDR3, as DNA: TGTGCCAGCAGTCATCGGACTAGCGATCGACAAGAGACCCAGTACTTC. Translating it yields CASSHRTSDRQETQYF.

The chain joins TRBV7-2 to TRBJ2-7; no firm D call. Germline CDR1 is SGHTA and CDR2 is FQGNSA. The CDR3 extends over 8 amino acids. CDR3 bases: TGTCCCGGCTACGAGCAGTACTTC. It is translated as CPGYEQYF.

V usage is TRBV5-4 and J usage is TRBJ2-2, with D possibly being TRBD2 (6 bases). CDR3 length equals 17 residues. Trimming pared 3 bases from V and 4 bases from J, leaving 19 bases between. Per germline, CDR1 SGHNT and CDR2 YYREEE (reference sequence). The CDR3 nucleotides are TGTGCCAGCAGCTCCGGTTCGTTGTGGGGAGGCACCGGGGAGCTGTTTTTT. Translated, it gives CASSSGSLWGGTGELFF.

The chain uses TRBV10-3 and TRBJ2-1; the match to TRBD2 covers 7 bases. The CDR3 is 15 residues long. Trimming at V came to 5 bases and at J to 4 bases, leaving 8 bases not matched to a gene. The germline CDR1 and CDR2 sequences are ENHRY and SYGVKD. The DNA for the CDR3 is TGTGCCATCAGTAGGACTAGGCGGGATTACAATGAGCAGTTCTTC. This sequence encodes CAISRTRRDYNEQFF.

The V gene is TRBV5-1, the J gene TRBJ1-1; no reliable D call. Germline V CDR1 and CDR2: SGHRS, YFSETQ. V was pared by 3 bases and J by 2 bases, with 8 bases between. This CDR3 spans 13 amino acids. The CDR3 sequence: CASSYQQNTEAFF. The CDR3 bases are TGCGCCAGCAGCTACCAACAAAACACTGAAGCTTTCTTT. Supplemented by reference TRBV5-1 and TRBJ1-1, the full variable domain reads KAGVTQTPRYLIKTRGQQVTLSCSPISGHRSVSWYQQTPGQGLQFLFEYFSETQRNKGNFPGRFSGRQFSNSRSEMNVSTLELGDSALYLCASSYQQNTEAFFGQGTRLTVV.

On this clone: Just one base apart from a much larger clone, this may be a read error. The genes are TRBV29-1 and TRBJ1-1; maybe TRBD1 (6 bases). Germline V lookup: CDR1 SQVTM, CDR2 ANQGSEA. Trimming shortened V by 6 bases and J by 6 bases, and 20 bases separated the two germline ends. The CDR3 contains 14 residues. The CDR3 region is CSVLDPGHNAEAFF. DNA of the CDR3: TGCAGCGTCTTAGACCCGGGACACAACGCTGAAGCTTTCTTT.

The chain links TRBV19 to TRBJ1-5; TRBD1 matches 8 bases. With 5 bases clipped from V and 5 bases from J, the junction kept 8 bases outside the gene matches. Germline lookup yields CDR1 LNHDA and CDR2 SQIVND (reference sequence). The CDR3 contains 15 residues. The CDR3 nucleotides are TGTGCCAGTAGTCCGTCGGACAGGGTAGATCAGCCCCAGCATTTT. Translation: CASSPSDRVDQPQHF.

This clone was seen once. CDR3 DNA: TGCGCCAGCAGCTTGGTACTAGCGTCAGATACGCAGTATTTT. This encodes CASSLVLASDTQYF. The genes are TRBV5-1 and TRBJ2-3; the match to TRBD2 covers 7 bases. The CDR3 runs 14 residues. The germline V gene encodes CDR1 SGHRS and CDR2 YFSETQ. The junction had 2 bases not matched to a gene; V was cut back by 0 bases and J by 4 bases.

The chain uses TRBV5-1 and TRBJ2-3; D unclear. Per germline, CDR1 SGHRS and CDR2 YFSETQ. The ends were cut back, 2 bases at V and 2 bases at J, with 9 bases in the middle. This CDR3 has 14 residues. The CDR3 coding sequence is TGCGCCAGCAGCTTTAACAGCTACACAGATACGCAGTATTTT. Its translation: CASSFNSYTDTQYF.

V gene TRBV11-1 combines with J gene TRBJ2-1; TRBD2 matches at 7 bases. Germline V CDR1 and CDR2: SGHAT, FQDESV (reference sequence). V lost 3 bases and J lost 2; bases outside the gene matches: 4. CDR3 length: 15 amino acids. CDR3 amino acids: CASSFGGSTYNEQFF. The CDR3 DNA reads TGTGCCAGCAGCTTCGGCGGGAGCACCTACAATGAGCAGTTCTTC.

Comments on this clone: Other DNA sequences in this sample translate to the same CDR3. The chain carries TRBV10-3 and TRBJ2-1; no clear D gene. CDR1 ENHRY and CDR2 SYGVKD come from the germline V gene. V was trimmed by 4 bases and J by 5 bases, leaving 3 bases between them. The CDR3 sequence is 11 residues long. The CDR3 loop reads CAISADNEQFF. In DNA form, the CDR3 reads TGTGCCATCAGTGCTGACAATGAGCAGTTCTTC.

On this clone itself: Other DNA sequences within the sample encode an identical CDR3. CDR3 DNA: TGTGCCTGGAGTCGTGGGGCGGGTCAGCCCCAGCATTTT. It specifies CAWSRGAGQPQHF. The chain uses TRBV30 and TRBJ1-5, with D possibly matching TRBD1 (5 bases). CDR1 is GTSNPN and CDR2 is SVGIG in the germline V gene (reference sequence). The CDR3 is 13 amino acids. The V end was cut by 2 bases, the J end by 6 bases, with 11 bases between.